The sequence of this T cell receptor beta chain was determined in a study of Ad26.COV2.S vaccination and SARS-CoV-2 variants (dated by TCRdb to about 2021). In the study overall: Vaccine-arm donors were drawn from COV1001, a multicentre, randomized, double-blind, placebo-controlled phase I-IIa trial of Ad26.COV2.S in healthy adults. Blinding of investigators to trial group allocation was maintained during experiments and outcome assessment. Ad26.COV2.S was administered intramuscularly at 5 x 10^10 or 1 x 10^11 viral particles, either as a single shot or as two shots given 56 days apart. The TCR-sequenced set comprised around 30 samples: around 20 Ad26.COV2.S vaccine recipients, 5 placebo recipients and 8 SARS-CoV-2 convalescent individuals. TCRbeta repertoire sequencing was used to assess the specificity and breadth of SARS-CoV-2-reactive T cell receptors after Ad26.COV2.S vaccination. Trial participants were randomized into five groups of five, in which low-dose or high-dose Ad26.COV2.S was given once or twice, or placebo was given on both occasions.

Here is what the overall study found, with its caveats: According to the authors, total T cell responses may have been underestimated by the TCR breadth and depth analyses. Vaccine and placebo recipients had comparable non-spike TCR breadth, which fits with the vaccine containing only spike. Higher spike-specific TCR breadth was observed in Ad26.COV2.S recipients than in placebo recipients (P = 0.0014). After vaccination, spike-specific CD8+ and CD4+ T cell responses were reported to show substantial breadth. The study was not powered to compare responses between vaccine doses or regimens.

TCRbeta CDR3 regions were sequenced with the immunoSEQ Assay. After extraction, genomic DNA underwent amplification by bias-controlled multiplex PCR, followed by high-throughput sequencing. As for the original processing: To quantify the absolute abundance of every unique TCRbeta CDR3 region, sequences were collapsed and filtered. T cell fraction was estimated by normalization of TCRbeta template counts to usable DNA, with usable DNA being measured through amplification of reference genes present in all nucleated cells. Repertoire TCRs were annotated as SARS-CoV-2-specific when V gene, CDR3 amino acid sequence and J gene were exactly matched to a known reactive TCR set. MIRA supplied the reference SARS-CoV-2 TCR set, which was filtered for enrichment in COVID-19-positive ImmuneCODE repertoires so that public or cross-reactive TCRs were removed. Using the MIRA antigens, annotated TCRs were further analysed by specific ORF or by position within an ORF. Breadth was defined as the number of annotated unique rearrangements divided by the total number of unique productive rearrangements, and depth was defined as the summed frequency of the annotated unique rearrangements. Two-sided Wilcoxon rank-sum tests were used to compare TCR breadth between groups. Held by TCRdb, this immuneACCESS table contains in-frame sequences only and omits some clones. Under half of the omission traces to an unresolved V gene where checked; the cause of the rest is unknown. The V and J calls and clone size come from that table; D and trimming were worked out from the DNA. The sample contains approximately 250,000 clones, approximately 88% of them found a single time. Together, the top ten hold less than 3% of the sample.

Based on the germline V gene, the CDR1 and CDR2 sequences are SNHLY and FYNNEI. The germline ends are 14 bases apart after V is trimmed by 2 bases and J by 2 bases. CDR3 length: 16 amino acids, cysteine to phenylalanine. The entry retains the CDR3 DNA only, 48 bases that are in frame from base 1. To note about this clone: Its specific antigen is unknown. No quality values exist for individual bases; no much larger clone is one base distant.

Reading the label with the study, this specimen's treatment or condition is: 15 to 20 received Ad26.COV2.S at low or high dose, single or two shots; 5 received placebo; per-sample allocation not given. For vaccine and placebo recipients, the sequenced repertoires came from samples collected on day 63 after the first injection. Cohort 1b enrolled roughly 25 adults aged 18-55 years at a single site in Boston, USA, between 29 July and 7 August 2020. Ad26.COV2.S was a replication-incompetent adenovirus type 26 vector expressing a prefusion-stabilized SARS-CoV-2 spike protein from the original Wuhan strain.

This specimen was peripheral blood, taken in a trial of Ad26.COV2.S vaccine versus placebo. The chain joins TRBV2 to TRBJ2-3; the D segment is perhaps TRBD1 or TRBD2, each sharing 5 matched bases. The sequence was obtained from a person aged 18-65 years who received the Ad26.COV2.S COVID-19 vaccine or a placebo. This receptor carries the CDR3 CASSERGREITDTQYF. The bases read TGTGCCAGCAGTGAACGTGGCAGGGAGATCACAGATACGCAGTATTTT.